This T cell receptor (beta chain) is drawn from a study of Graves' ophthalmopathy and Graves' hyperthyroidism. Investigators amplified TCR beta CDR3 regions from RNA transcripts. After a first-round RT-PCR with HTBI primers, a second-round multiplex PCR was run. MiXCR, applied by TCRdb to the multiplex PCR reads, yields one record per CDR3 protein. The sample lists about 400,000 distinct CDR3 sequences, approximately 20% occurring once. This clonotype has ten or more counts. The length of the CDR3 is 15 residues. V lost 5 bases, J lost 1 base, and 14 bases lay in between. Ophthalmopathy was moderately-to-severely active, CAS at least 3, NOSPECS at least 4, lasting under 3 months. As diagnostic evidence, clinical symptoms, serum thyroxine, TRAb, thyroid ultrasound and orbital computed tomography were relied upon. PBMCs were isolated from an approximately 10 ml sample of fresh peripheral blood.

This chain connects TRBV12-3 or TRBV12-4 to TRBJ1-1; no clear D gene. The clonotype originates from a woman aged 18-29 years with Graves' ophthalmopathy. Sequenced sample: peripheral blood. CDR3 sequence reads: CASSPPLARNTEAFF. Here the CDR3 DNA reads TGTGCCAGCAGTCCGCCGCTGGCCCGGAACACTGAAGCTTTCTTT.